The clone carrying this TCR beta chain was detected a few times. What it binds is not known. The record originates from a study of T-cell memory formation after mild COVID-19. General study results and limits: Clones shrinking from day 15 to 85 showed even CD4/CD8 mixes; later expanders tilted CD4+. Mainly in CM and EM were contracting CD4+ clones; CD8+ were in EMRA.

This CDR3 has 14 amino acids. Germline assignment: CDR1 SGHAT and CDR2 FQNNGV. Trimming stripped 4 bases from V and 0 bases from J, with 9 bases between. 5'RACE with constant-segment primers built TCRalpha and TCRbeta cDNA libraries with UMIs. TCRdb re-called the 5' RACE reads through MiXCR, storing one row per CDR3 protein. The sample consists of under 350,000 distinct CDR3 sequences, roughly 16% of them appearing once. The clonotype originates from a man between 18 and 29 years old who had mild COVID-19 (a few samples of this study predate the infection). Cell type and time point are not known. The sequenced material came from PBMCs or a T cell subset sorted from them (not recorded which). This chain links TRBV11-2 with TRBJ1-1; D remains unclear. The CDR3 here is CASSSSLLNTEAFF. The CDR3 coding sequence is TGTGCCAGCAGCTCCTCTCTGTTGAACACTGAAGCTTTCTTT.